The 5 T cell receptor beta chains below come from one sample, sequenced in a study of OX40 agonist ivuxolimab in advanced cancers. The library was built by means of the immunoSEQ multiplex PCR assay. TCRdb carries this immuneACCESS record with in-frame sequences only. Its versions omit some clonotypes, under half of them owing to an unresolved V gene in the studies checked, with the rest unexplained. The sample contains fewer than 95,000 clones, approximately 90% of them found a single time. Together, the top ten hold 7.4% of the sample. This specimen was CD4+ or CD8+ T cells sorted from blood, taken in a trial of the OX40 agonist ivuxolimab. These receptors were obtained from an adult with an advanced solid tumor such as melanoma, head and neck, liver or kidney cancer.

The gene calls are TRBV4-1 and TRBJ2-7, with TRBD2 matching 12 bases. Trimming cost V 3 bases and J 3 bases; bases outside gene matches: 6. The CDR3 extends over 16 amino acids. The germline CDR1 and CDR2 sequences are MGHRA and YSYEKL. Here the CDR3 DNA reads TGCGCCAGCAGCCACGCATTGACTAGCGGGAGCTACGAGCAGTACTTC. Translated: CASSHALTSGSYEQYF.

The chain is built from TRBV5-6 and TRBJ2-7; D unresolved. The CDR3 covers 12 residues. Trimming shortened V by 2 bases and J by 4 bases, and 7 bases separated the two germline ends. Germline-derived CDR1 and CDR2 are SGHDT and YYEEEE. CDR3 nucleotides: TGTGCCAGCAGCTTTCGCCCTTACGAGCAGTACTTC. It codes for CASSFRPYEQYF.

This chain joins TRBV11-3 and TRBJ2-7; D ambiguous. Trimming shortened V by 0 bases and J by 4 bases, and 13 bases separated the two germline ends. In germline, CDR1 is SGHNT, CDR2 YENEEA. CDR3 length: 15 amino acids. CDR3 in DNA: TGTGCCAGCAGCTTAGATCCAGAGGTTCGTTACGAGCAGTACTTC. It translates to CASSLDPEVRYEQYF.

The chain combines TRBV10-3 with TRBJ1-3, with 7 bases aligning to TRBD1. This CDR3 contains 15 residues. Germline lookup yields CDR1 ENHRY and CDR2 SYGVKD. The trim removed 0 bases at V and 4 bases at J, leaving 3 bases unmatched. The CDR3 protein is CAISESTGRGNTIYF. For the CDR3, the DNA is TGTGCCATCAGTGAGTCGACAGGGCGCGGAAACACCATATATTTT.

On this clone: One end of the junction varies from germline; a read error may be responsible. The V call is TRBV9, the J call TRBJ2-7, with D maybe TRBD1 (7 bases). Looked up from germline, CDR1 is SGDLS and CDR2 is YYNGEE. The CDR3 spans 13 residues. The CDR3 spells CASSPTTQGGVYF. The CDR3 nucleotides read TGTGCCAGCAGCCCCACAACCCAGGGGGGAGTATATTTT.